The 21 T cell receptor beta chains below come from one sample, sequenced in a study of beta chain features in type 1 diabetes. Expressed TCRB transcripts were sequenced because the entire RNA isolate underwent reverse transcription. The assay was immunoSEQ multiplex PCR, and TCRdb's table has in-frame clones only and misses some. The data hold 130,000 to 150,000 clones, with 10% to 15% observed a single time. Their cognate antigens are unknown. General observations from the study: TCRB CDR3s were moderately but significantly shorter in Type 1 diabetes patients in all four CD4+ subsets.

Sequencing was done on a sample of central memory CD4+ T cells from blood. These receptors were taken from a man aged 18 to 29 with type 1 diabetes.

The CDR3 DNA follows: TGTGCCAGCAGCGACCCTGGACGGTCAAATCAGCCCCAGCATTTT. As protein: CASSDPGRSNQPQHF. This chain connects TRBV28 to TRBJ1-5; no clear D. V lost 6 bases to trimming and J lost 4 bases, with 16 bases between them. The CDR3 sequence is 15 residues long. Germline CDR1 and CDR2: MDHEN and SYDVKM.

The chain has TRBV14 and TRBJ1-4; D not certain. Looked up from germline, CDR1 is SGHDN and CDR2 is FVKESK. The CDR3 spans 14 residues. Trimming took off 5 bases at V and 7 bases at J, with 14 bases between the two ends. CDR3 DNA: TGTGCCAGCAGCACCAACCCGGGCGGTGAAAAACTGTTTTTT. Amino acids: CASSTNPGGEKLFF.

V usage is TRBV14 and J usage is TRBJ2-3; D remains unclear. Germline V gives CDR1 SGHDN, CDR2 FVKESK. The CDR3 is made up of 13 amino acids. Trimming cost V 4 bases and J 3 bases, with 8 bases left between them. CDR3 sequence reads: CASSPRLTDTQYF. The CDR3 DNA is TGTGCCAGCAGCCCTAGACTTACAGATACGCAGTATTTT.

The chain recombines TRBV4-1 with TRBJ1-1, with D unclear. The CDR3 consists of 13 residues. Germline V CDR1 and CDR2: MGHRA, YSYEKL. Trimming took off 4 bases at V and 1 base at J, with 7 bases between the two ends. Written as DNA, the CDR3 is TGCGCCAGCAGCCTGACACAGAACACTGAAGCTTTCTTT. It encodes CASSLTQNTEAFF.

This clone has at least ten counts. This sequence joins TRBV13 and TRBJ1-6, with 7 bases identical to TRBD1. There are 15 residues in the CDR3. Germline CDR1 PRHDT, CDR2 FYEKMQ (reference sequence). Trimming cost V 6 bases and J 5 bases; bases outside gene matches: 7. CDR3 in DNA: TGTGCCAGCAGTCAAGTAGACAGGGATAATTCACCCCTCCACTTT. Its translation: CASSQVDRDNSPLHF.

This clone turned up a few times. This chain uses TRBV5-1 with TRBJ2-1, with a weak D call TRBD2 (5 bases). V was shortened by 0 bases and J by 7 bases, with 8 bases between the two germline ends. Germline CDR1 SGHRS, CDR2 YFSETQ. The CDR3 sequence is 13 residues long. CDR3: CASSLDRGNEQFF. The DNA of the CDR3 is TGCGCCAGCAGCTTGGACCGCGGGAATGAGCAGTTCTTC.

This clone was recorded a few times. This chain joins TRBV27 and TRBJ2-2, with 8 bases fitting TRBD1. CDR1 is MNHEY, CDR2 SMNVEV, per germline (reference sequence). The CDR3 has 17 residues. The V and J ends lost 4 bases and 4 bases, in that order; junction bases with no gene match: 11. The CDR3 here is CASSSSGTGTLTGELFF. CDR3 nucleotides: TGTGCCAGCAGTTCCTCCGGGACAGGAACCCTCACCGGGGAGCTGTTTTTT.

This clone was picked up a small number of times. This rearrangement joins TRBV18 to TRBJ2-7; D ambiguous. Trimming cost V 3 bases and J 2 bases, with 8 bases left between them. Germline V gives CDR1 KGHSH, CDR2 LQKENI. The CDR3 is made up of 13 amino acids. CDR3 nucleotide sequence: TGTGCCAGCTCACCGGGTGAAGCCTACGAGCAGTACTTC. It is translated as CASSPGEAYEQYF.

This clone was found a few times. CDR3 protein: CASGQRSTDTQYF. The CDR3, as DNA: TGTGCCAGCGGGCAGAGGAGCACAGATACGCAGTATTTT. J is TRBJ2-3 and V is TRBV6-6; no definite D call. The CDR3 loop spans 13 amino acids. Looked up from germline, CDR1 is MNHNY and CDR2 is SVGAGI (reference sequence). V lost 8 bases and J 0 bases, leaving 9 bases between the germline ends.

This clone was observed a few times. The CDR3 coding sequence is TGTGCCAGCAGCGCCCCCCGGACAGGCGAGAACTATGGCTACACCTTC. Translating gives CASSAPRTGENYGYTF. The J gene is TRBJ1-2, the V gene TRBV9; TRBD1 matches at 7 bases. The CDR3 sequence is 16 residues long. J lost 2 bases, V lost 3 bases, and 10 bases had no gene match. Germline-derived CDR1 and CDR2 are SGDLS and YYNGEE.

This clone has a count of ten or more. The chain carries TRBV9 and TRBJ2-4; weak D call: TRBD2 (6 bases). Germline V lookup: CDR1 SGDLS, CDR2 YYNGEE. The CDR3 is 14 residues long. V lost 7 bases and J 4 bases, leaving 15 bases between the germline ends. CDR3 region: CASGATAGKNIQYF. CDR3 DNA sequence: TGTGCCAGCGGGGCCACGGCGGGGAAAAACATTCAGTACTTC. The full variable domain, its missing parts supplied by reference TRBV9 and TRBJ2-4, is DSGVTQTPKHLITATGQRVTLRCSPRSGDLSVYWYQQSLDQGLQFLIQYYNGEERAKGNILERFSAQQFPDLHSELNLSSLELGDSALYFCASGATAGKNIQYFGAGTRLSVL.

Remarks on this clone: A read error may be the cause here, since a much bigger clone is one base away. This chain connects TRBV7-2 to TRBJ2-6, with D unclear. V shed 1 base and J shed 1 base, with 8 bases lying between them. Germline V CDR1 and CDR2: SGHTA, FQGNSA. The CDR3 length is 16 residues. The CDR3 loop reads CASSLGGTSGANVLTF. The CDR3 bases are TGTGCCAGCAGCTTAGGTGGCACTTCTGGGGCCAACGTCCTGACTTTC.

This clone was counted a few times. V usage is TRBV19 and J usage is TRBJ2-3; 9 positions agree with TRBD1. This CDR3 spans 15 amino acids. The V and J ends lost 7 bases and 3 bases, in that order; junction bases with no gene match: 8. The germline gives CDR1 LNHDA, CDR2 SQIVND (reference sequence). In DNA form, the CDR3 reads TGTGCCAGTACCTCACGGGGACAGGGAACAGATACGCAGTATTTT. This codes for CASTSRGQGTDTQYF.

This clone was counted many times. The J gene is TRBJ2-7, the V gene TRBV11-2; no clear D gene. Trimming left V 7 bases short and J 4 bases short, with 11 bases between. The length of the CDR3 is 12 residues. Per the germline V gene, CDR1 is SGHAT and CDR2 is FQNNGV. The CDR3 sequence: CASTLSGYEQYF. In nucleotides, the CDR3 is TGTGCCAGCACCCTTAGTGGTTACGAGCAGTACTTC.

This clone was counted a few times. This sequence joins TRBV11-1 and TRBJ2-7, with unresolved D. In germline, CDR1 is SGHAT, CDR2 FQDESV (reference sequence). This CDR3 is built from 12 residues. The V and J ends lost 4 bases and 3 bases respectively, with 7 bases between them. The CDR3 loop is CASSSDGYEQYF. As DNA, the CDR3 is TGTGCCAGCAGCTCGGACGGCTACGAGCAGTACTTC.

This chain joins TRBV10-3 and TRBJ2-2, with unresolved D. Germline-derived CDR1 and CDR2 are ENHRY and SYGVKD. V was cut by 3 bases and J by 2 bases, with 1 base left in between. CDR3 length: 12 amino acids. CDR3 sequence: CAISDNTGELFF. The CDR3 nucleotides read TGTGCCATCAGTGACAACACCGGGGAGCTGTTTTTT.

In this sample, this clone turned up a few times. The rearrangement uses TRBV7-3 and TRBJ2-1, with 10 positions matching TRBD2. Looked up from germline, CDR1 is SGHTA and CDR2 is FQGTGA. The V and J ends lost 5 bases and 7 bases, in that order; junction bases with no gene match: 8. The CDR3 is 15 amino acids. In DNA form, the CDR3 reads TGTGCCAGCAGCCCACTAGCGGGGACGTGGAATGAGCAGTTCTTC. Translated, it gives CASSPLAGTWNEQFF.

The chain carries TRBV14 and TRBJ1-1; maybe TRBD1 (5 bases). CDR1 SGHDN and CDR2 FVKESK come from the germline V gene. The CDR3 has 13 amino acids. Deletions cut 1 base from V and 4 bases from J, with 7 bases between. The CDR3 region is CASSQARGTEAFF. CDR3 sequence (DNA): TGTGCCAGCAGCCAAGCAAGGGGCACTGAAGCTTTCTTT.

The rearrangement uses TRBV7-9 and TRBJ1-2; D remains ambiguous. The ends were cut back, 5 bases at V and 8 bases at J, with 15 bases in the middle. The CDR3 sequence is 13 residues long. CDR1 SEHNR and CDR2 FQNEAQ come from the germline V gene (reference sequence). CDR3 nucleotide sequence: TGTGCCAGCAGCGCCGTGGGTGGCTCCGGCTACACCTTC. As protein: CASSAVGGSGYTF.

This clone was recorded a few times. The V and J genes are TRBV14 and TRBJ2-5, with D perhaps matching TRBD1 (6 bases). Between the trimmed V and J ends, which lost 4 bases and 5 bases, there was a span of 14 bases. The CDR3 runs to 14 residues. CDR1 is SGHDN and CDR2 is FVKESK in the germline V gene. The CDR3 nucleotides read TGTGCCAGCAGCCGCCAATTAAGGGGGGAGACCCAGTACTTC. Translation: CASSRQLRGETQYF.

This chain joins TRBV19 and TRBJ2-7; tentatively, D is TRBD2 (6 bases). From germline, CDR1 is LNHDA and CDR2 SQIVND (reference sequence). The V end was cut by 5 bases, the J end by 3 bases, with 11 bases between. CDR3 size: 13 residues. CDR3 region: CASSAGRDYEQYF. The CDR3 DNA reads as TGTGCCAGTAGTGCCGGGAGAGACTACGAGCAGTACTTC.